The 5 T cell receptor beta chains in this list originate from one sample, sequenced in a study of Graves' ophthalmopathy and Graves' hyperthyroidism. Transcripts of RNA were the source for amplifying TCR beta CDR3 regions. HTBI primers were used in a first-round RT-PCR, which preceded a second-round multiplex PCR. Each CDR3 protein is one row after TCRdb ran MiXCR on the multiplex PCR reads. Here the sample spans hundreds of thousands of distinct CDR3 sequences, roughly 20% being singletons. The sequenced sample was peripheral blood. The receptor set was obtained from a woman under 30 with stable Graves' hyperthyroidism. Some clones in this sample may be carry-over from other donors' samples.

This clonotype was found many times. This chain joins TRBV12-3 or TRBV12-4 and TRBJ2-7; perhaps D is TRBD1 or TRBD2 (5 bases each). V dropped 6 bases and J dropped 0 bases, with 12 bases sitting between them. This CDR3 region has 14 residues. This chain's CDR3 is CASSAQEDSYEQYF. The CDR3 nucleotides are TGTGCCAGCAGCGCACAGGAGGACTCCTACGAGCAGTACTTC.

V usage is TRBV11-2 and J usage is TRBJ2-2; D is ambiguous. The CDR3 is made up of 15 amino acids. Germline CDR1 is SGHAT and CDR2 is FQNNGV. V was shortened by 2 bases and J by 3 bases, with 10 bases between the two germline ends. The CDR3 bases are TGTGCCAGCAGCTTATTAGGGCCGGACACCGGGGAGCTGTTTTTT. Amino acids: CASSLLGPDTGELFF. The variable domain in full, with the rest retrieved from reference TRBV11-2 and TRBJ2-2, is EAGVAQSPRYKIIEKRQSVAFWCNPISGHATLYWYQQILGQGPKLLIQFQNNGVVDDSQLPKDRFSAERLKGVDSTLKIQPAKLEDSAVYLCASSLLGPDTGELFFGEGSRLTVL.

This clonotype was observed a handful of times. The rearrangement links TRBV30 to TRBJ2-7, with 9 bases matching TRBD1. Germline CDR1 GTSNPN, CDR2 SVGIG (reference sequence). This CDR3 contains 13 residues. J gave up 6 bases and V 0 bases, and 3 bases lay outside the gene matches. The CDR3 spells CAWSVTGGGEQYF. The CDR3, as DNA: TGTGCCTGGAGTGTAACAGGGGGCGGCGAGCAGTACTTC.

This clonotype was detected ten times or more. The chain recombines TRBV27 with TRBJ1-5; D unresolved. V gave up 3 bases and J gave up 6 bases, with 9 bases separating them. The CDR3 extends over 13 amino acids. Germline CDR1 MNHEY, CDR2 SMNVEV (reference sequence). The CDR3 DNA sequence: TGTGCCAGCAGTTTGGGAAGAAGTCAGCCCCAGCATTTT. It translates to CASSLGRSQPQHF.

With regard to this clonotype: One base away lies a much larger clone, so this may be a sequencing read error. The CDR3 here is CASSEASGPGQPQHF. The CDR3, as DNA: TGTGCCAGCAGTGAAGCCTCAGGGCCCGGGCAGCCCCAGCATTTT. J is TRBJ1-5 and V is TRBV6-1, with D possibly TRBD1 on 5 matching bases. Germline V gene sequence: CDR1 MNHNS, CDR2 SASEGT. The germline V and J ends were trimmed by 0 bases and 7 bases, with 13 bases remaining between them. CDR3 size: 15 residues.